These 16 T cell receptor beta chains share one sample of origin, sequenced in a study of high-grade serous ovarian cancer treatment subgroups. Tumor samples were taken before definitive surgery or chemotherapy. Only in-frame clones appear in the TCRdb table, and some are missing; sequencing was by immunoSEQ multiplex PCR. The table includes about 1,900 clones, about 81% detected once. Sequences were obtained from tumor tissue. The receptors originated from a human donor with high-grade serous ovarian cancer.

The V gene is TRBV23-1, the J gene TRBJ2-7; 13 nucleotides line up with TRBD2. TRBV23-1 is treated as an ORF (open reading frame) with a function not yet certain. V trimming: 1 base; J trimming: 2 bases; junction bases outside the gene matches: 14. This CDR3 has 20 amino acids. CDR3: CASSQYPAGLAGWPPYEQYF. The CDR3 DNA reads as TGCGCCAGCAGTCAATACCCCGCGGGACTAGCGGGATGGCCCCCCTACGAGCAGTACTTC.

The chain links TRBV5-4 to TRBJ1-2, with 8 bases matching TRBD1. Looked up from germline, CDR1 is SGHNT and CDR2 is YYREEE (reference sequence). V was pared by 0 bases and J by 7 bases, with 5 bases of the junction left unmatched. There are 14 residues in the CDR3. CDR3 amino acids: CASSLDQGAGGYTF. CDR3 coding DNA: TGTGCCAGCAGCTTGGATCAGGGGGCGGGTGGCTACACCTTC.

The rearrangement joins TRBV10-2 to TRBJ2-5, with TRBD2 identical over 10 bases. Germline CDR1 WSHSY, CDR2 SAAADI. Germline trimming cut 9 bases from V and 0 bases from J; bases unmatched to any gene: 13. The CDR3 covers 17 residues. The CDR3 region has the DNA TGCGCCAGTTCGGATAATCCTAGCGGGGGTTACCAAGAGACCCAGTACTTC. It encodes CASSDNPSGGYQETQYF.

The chain carries TRBV6-1 and TRBJ1-5; D perhaps matches TRBD1 (5 bases). V lost 8 bases and J lost 5, with 19 bases in between. Germline V gene lookup returns CDR1 MNHNS and CDR2 SASEGT. The CDR3 spans 15 residues. CDR3: CASHYGGGGDQPQHF. Written as DNA, the CDR3 is TGTGCCAGCCACTACGGGGGGGGAGGGGATCAGCCCCAGCATTTT.

V gene TRBV5-4 combines with J gene TRBJ1-1; the D is unclear. The length of the CDR3 is 13 residues. Germline V gene data show CDR1 as SGHNT and CDR2 as YYREEE (reference sequence). V was trimmed by 4 bases and J by 1 base, leaving 8 bases between them. The CDR3 is CASSPPQNTEAFF. Written as DNA, the CDR3 is TGTGCCAGCAGCCCCCCACAGAACACTGAAGCTTTCTTT.

CDR3 sequence reads: CASSITGGATYEQYF. In DNA form, the CDR3 reads TGTGCCAGTAGTATAACGGGGGGCGCGACCTACGAGCAGTACTTC. The chain couples TRBV19 to TRBJ2-7, with a possible D match to TRBD2 (7 bases). V was shortened by 2 bases and J by 2 bases, with 13 bases between the two germline ends. The CDR3 runs 15 residues. Germline V gene lookup returns CDR1 LNHDA and CDR2 SQIVND (reference sequence).

The chain couples TRBV6-1 to TRBJ2-7; TRBD2 aligns across 9 bases. Germline V CDR1 and CDR2: MNHNS, SASEGT. This CDR3 spans 14 amino acids. J gave up 2 bases and V 6 bases, and 5 bases lay outside the gene matches. The CDR3 sequence: CASSASSGAYEQYF. In DNA, the CDR3 is TGTGCCAGCAGCGCTTCTAGCGGGGCCTACGAGCAGTACTTC.

This clone was seen only a few times. This chain connects TRBV14 to TRBJ2-7, with a possible D match to TRBD2 (7 bases). Per germline, CDR1 SGHDN and CDR2 FVKESK. The CDR3 has 15 residues. The V end lost 4 bases, the J end lost 0 bases, and 13 bases lay between the germline ends. The CDR3 loop is CASSRAGASSYEQYV. Written as DNA, the CDR3 is TGTGCCAGCAGCCGTGCGGGGGCGAGCTCCTACGAGCAGTACGTC.

The chain has TRBV11-3 and TRBJ2-3, with D tentatively TRBD2 (6 bases). CDR3 size: 17 residues. Germline values: CDR1 SGHNT, CDR2 YENEEA. Trimming pared 1 base from V and 2 bases from J, leaving 16 bases between. This CDR3 reads CASSLAVAVSITDTQYF. CDR3 in DNA: TGTGCCAGCAGCTTAGCCGTAGCGGTTTCGATCACAGATACGCAGTATTTT.

The chain joins TRBV11-1 to TRBJ2-5, with D perhaps matching TRBD1 (5 bases). The V gene lost 5 bases and the J gene lost 1 base, with 8 bases spanning the gap. The CDR3 runs to 13 residues. Looked up from germline, CDR1 is SGHAT and CDR2 is FQDESV (reference sequence). The CDR3 loop reads CASSPQVQETQYF. The CDR3 DNA reads TGTGCCAGCAGCCCACAGGTCCAAGAGACCCAGTACTTC.

This rearrangement joins TRBV9 to TRBJ2-6, with 7 bases matching TRBD2. The CDR3 contains 21 residues. The germline V gene has CDR1 SGDLS and CDR2 YYNGEE. With 0 bases clipped from V and 4 bases from J, the junction kept 19 bases outside the gene matches. CDR3 sequence reads: CASSVDGTGGPSSLGANVLTF. In DNA form, the CDR3 reads TGTGCCAGCAGCGTAGATGGTACGGGGGGACCGAGCTCTTTGGGGGCCAACGTCCTGACTTTC.

V usage is TRBV11-2 and J usage is TRBJ1-1, with 7 bases identical to TRBD1. The CDR3 has 16 amino acids. The V gene's germline CDR1 is SGHAT and CDR2 FQNNGV. Unmatched junction bases numbered 9, after V lost 1 base and J lost 4 bases. The CDR3 loop is CASSLVSGRGVTEAFF. CDR3 DNA: TGTGCCAGCAGCTTAGTTTCTGGCAGGGGGGTCACTGAAGCTTTCTTT. Full variable domain (outside the CDR3, taken from reference TRBV11-2 and TRBJ1-1): EAGVAQSPRYKIIEKRQSVAFWCNPISGHATLYWYQQILGQGPKLLIQFQNNGVVDDSQLPKDRFSAERLKGVDSTLKIQPAKLEDSAVYLCASSLVSGRGVTEAFFGQGTRLTVV.

This clone has only one observation. The chain links TRBV16 to TRBJ2-1; D is perhaps TRBD1 (5 bases). This CDR3 has 14 residues. CDR1 and CDR2 (germline): KGHSY, FQNENV. V was shortened by 0 bases and J by 15 bases, with 18 bases between the two germline ends. Here the CDR3 reads CASSQSASQGRRFF. The CDR3 DNA reads as TGTGCCAGCAGCCAATCGGCATCTCAGGGTCGGCGGTTCTTC.

This rearrangement joins TRBV18 to TRBJ2-1; 7 positions agree with TRBD1. V shed 4 bases, J shed 5 bases, and the junction held 8 bases outside the gene matches. This CDR3 is built from 15 residues. Per germline, CDR1 KGHSH and CDR2 LQKENI. Here the CDR3 DNA reads TGTGCCAGCTCACTAACGGGACAGCGAAACAATGAGCAGTTCTTC. Protein sequence: CASSLTGQRNNEQFF.

This rearrangement joins TRBV7-3 to TRBJ2-1; the match to TRBD2 covers 10 bases. Germline CDR1 and CDR2: SGHTA and FQGTGA. The CDR3 has 17 amino acids. Germline trimming cut 5 bases from V and 3 bases from J; bases unmatched to any gene: 10. For the CDR3, the DNA is TGTGCCAGCAGCCCGTACACCGGGACTAGCGACTACAATGAGCAGTTCTTC. It encodes CASSPYTGTSDYNEQFF.

This chain uses TRBV19 with TRBJ2-3; D not resolved. The germline V and J ends were trimmed by 10 bases and 2 bases, with 16 bases remaining between them. CDR1 is LNHDA, CDR2 SQIVND, per germline (reference sequence). The CDR3 contains 14 residues. The CDR3 bases are TGTGCCACCCGTCATGTGGGTTACACAGATACGCAGTATTTT. It yields the protein CATRHVGYTDTQYF.